The 32 T cell receptor beta chains in this list originate from one sample, sequenced in a study of Graves' ophthalmopathy and Graves' hyperthyroidism. As the template, RNA transcripts were used to amplify TCR beta CDR3 regions. A first-round RT-PCR used HTBI primers, followed by a second-round multiplex PCR. Via MiXCR, TCRdb re-called the multiplex PCR reads, giving one row per CDR3 protein. The sample gives 580,000 or so distinct CDR3 sequences, under 40% of which show up once; around 4% is in the top ten. Sequencing used peripheral blood or thyroid tissue (not recorded which). Receptors were obtained from an adult man with Graves' hyperthyroidism.

This clonotype appeared a few times. The V and J genes are TRBV10-3 and TRBJ2-3; 8 bases are a match to TRBD1. Germline CDR1 reads ENHRY; CDR2 reads SYGVKD. The ends lost 10 bases at V and 0 bases at J; junction bases unmatched: 6. The CDR3 covers 14 residues. The CDR3, as DNA: TGTGCCACCCGGACAGGGACTAGCACAGATACGCAGTATTTT. Its translation: CATRTGTSTDTQYF.

The V gene is TRBV27, the J gene TRBJ2-7; D call uncertain. V lost 0 bases and J 1 base, leaving 10 bases between the germline ends. The germline CDR1 and CDR2 sequences are MNHEY and SMNVEV (reference sequence). There are 15 residues in the CDR3. The chain's CDR3 is CASSLSLLSSYEQYF. Here the CDR3 DNA reads TGTGCCAGCAGTTTATCTTTACTCAGTTCCTACGAGCAGTACTTC.

This clonotype came up many times. The chain employs TRBV19 and TRBJ2-7; TRBD1 matches at 10 bases. CDR1 is LNHDA and CDR2 is SQIVND in the germline V gene (reference sequence). Trimming cost V 11 bases and J 6 bases; bases outside gene matches: 7. This CDR3 has 12 amino acids. This chain's CDR3 is CAAGTGASEQYF. The CDR3 DNA follows: TGTGCCGCCGGGACAGGGGCCTCCGAGCAGTACTTC.

A few counts support this clonotype. CDR3 sequence: CSVEVPYRGRDTQYF. The CDR3 nucleotides read TGCAGCGTTGAAGTCCCCTACAGGGGGCGGGATACGCAGTATTTT. This chain connects TRBV29-1 to TRBJ2-3; 9 bases fit TRBD1. The ends lost 1 base at V and 6 bases at J; junction bases unmatched: 8. CDR1 and CDR2 (germline): SQVTM, ANQGSEA. The CDR3 sequence is 15 residues long.

This clonotype was found many times. The chain uses TRBV6-6 and TRBJ1-6, with TRBD1 matching 8 bases. The V gene's germline CDR1 is MNHNY and CDR2 SVGAGI (reference sequence). This CDR3 has 14 residues. V was pared by 8 bases and J by 8 bases, with 8 bases of the junction left unmatched. The DNA for the CDR3 is TGTGCCAGCTCCGACAGGGGAGGGGATTCACCCCTCCACTTT. Amino acids: CASSDRGGDSPLHF.

The chain employs TRBV25-1 and TRBJ2-5, with 8 positions matching TRBD2. Unmatched junction bases numbered 3, after V lost 6 bases and J lost 3 bases. From germline, CDR1 is MGHDK and CDR2 SYGVNS. The CDR3 length is 13 residues. CDR3 in DNA: TGTGCCAGCAGGACTAGCGCAAAAGAGACCCAGTACTTC. Residues: CASRTSAKETQYF. Complete variable domain (other parts from reference TRBV25-1 and TRBJ2-5): EADIYQTPRYLVIGTGKKITLECSQTMGHDKMYWYQQDPGMELHLIHYSYGVNSTEKGDLSSESTVSRIRTEHFPLTLESARPSHTSQYLCASRTSAKETQYFGPGTRLLVL.

This clonotype occurred a few times. The chain combines TRBV9 with TRBJ1-1; D not resolved. The CDR3 has 17 residues. Per the germline V gene, CDR1 is SGDLS and CDR2 is YYNGEE. Deletions cut 5 bases from V and 1 base from J, with 21 bases between. CDR3: CASSFLGEENKNTEAFF. The DNA for the CDR3 is TGTGCCAGCAGTTTCCTTGGGGAAGAGAATAAGAACACTGAAGCTTTCTTT.

Concerning this clonotype: Given the absence of the conserved phenylalanine or tryptophan at the CDR3 end, a read error is likely. The DNA is omitted, as the CDR3 cannot be located on it reliably, and the CDR3 follows TCRdb's listing. V usage is TRBV7-9 and J usage is TRBJ2-5; TRBD1 is the table's D call, not checked against the DNA. The CDR3 is 9 residues long, counting both termini. Germline assignment: CDR1 SEHNR and CDR2 FQNEAQ (reference sequence). The CDR3 reads CASSLEGAR.

This clonotype was counted ten times or more. V is TRBV5-4 and J is TRBJ2-5; possible D gene TRBD1, 6 bases. This CDR3 region has 15 residues. Germline CDR1 is SGHNT and CDR2 is YYREEE (reference sequence). V was trimmed by 3 bases and J by 0 bases, leaving 12 bases between them. The CDR3 DNA is TGTGCCAGCAGCTCGTCTAGGGGGTACCAAGAGACCCAGTACTTC. It encodes CASSSSRGYQETQYF.

This clonotype was detected only once. The rearrangement joins TRBV7-9 to TRBJ2-4, with 8 bases aligning to TRBD1. J gave up 2 bases and V 5 bases, and 5 bases lay outside the gene matches. Germline-derived CDR1 and CDR2 are SEHNR and FQNEAQ (reference sequence). The CDR3 runs to 15 residues. The CDR3 is CASSQHRGTKNIQYF. DNA for the CDR3: TGTGCCAGCAGCCAACACAGGGGGACCAAAAACATTCAGTACTTC.

In the case of this clonotype: This may come from a read error, since a much larger clone is one base off. The chain employs TRBV7-9 and TRBJ2-7; 9 nucleotides line up with TRBD1. This CDR3 contains 15 residues. The germline gives CDR1 SEHNR, CDR2 FQNEAQ (reference sequence). The CDR3 loop reads CASSQAGTGLYEQCF. CDR3 nucleotides: TGCGCCAGCAGCCAAGCTGGGACAGGGCTCTACGAGCAGTGCTTC.

This clonotype was counted many times. The chain joins TRBV9 to TRBJ1-1; the match to TRBD1 covers 8 bases. The V segment lost 0 bases and the J segment 4 bases; nucleotides outside the gene matches: 17. The CDR3 is made up of 19 amino acids. The germline V gene has CDR1 SGDLS and CDR2 YYNGEE. The CDR3 nucleotides read TGTGCCAGCAGCGTAGTATCCTGGGCAGGGGGCGCCGAGGGCACTGAAGCTTTCTTT. This sequence encodes CASSVVSWAGGAEGTEAFF.

To note about this clonotype: Mismatch with germline at one junction end may stem from a read error. The V gene is TRBV5-1, the J gene TRBJ2-2, with 10 bases identical to TRBD2. This CDR3 region has 16 residues. CDR1 SGHRS and CDR2 YFSETQ come from the germline V gene. The CDR3 spells CASSLLAGKPTGELLF. Here the CDR3 DNA reads TGCGCCAGCAGCTTACTAGCGGGGAAGCCCACCGGGGAGCTGCTTTTT. Using reference TRBV5-1 and TRBJ2-2 for the parts outside the CDR3, the full variable domain is KAGVTQTPRYLIKTRGQQVTLSCSPISGHRSVSWYQQTPGQGLQFLFEYFSETQRNKGNFPGRFSGRQFSNSRSEMNVSTLELGDSALYLCASSLLAGKPTGELLFGEGSRLTVL.

CDR3 bases: TGTGCCAGCAGCTTAAGAGGCGGCGGGAGGGAATACGAGCAGTACTTC. Translating it yields CASSLRGGGREYEQYF. The V gene is TRBV13, the J gene TRBJ2-7; 9 bases are a match to TRBD2. CDR3 length: 16 amino acids. Trimming removed 2 bases from V and 4 bases from J; junction bases left unmatched: 9. Germline V gene sequence: CDR1 PRHDT, CDR2 FYEKMQ (reference sequence).

The table lists this clonotype with many counts. CDR3 sequence (DNA): TGTGCCATTGACGGCGGGCAGGGGGCTTACGAGCAGTACTTC. Amino acids: CAIDGGQGAYEQYF. V usage is TRBV10-3 and J usage is TRBJ2-7; 8 bases are a match to TRBD1. The CDR3 runs 14 residues. V lost 9 bases, J lost 4 bases, and 11 bases stayed unmatched. The germline CDR1 and CDR2 sequences are ENHRY and SYGVKD.

The rearrangement joins TRBV6-2 or TRBV6-3 to TRBJ2-7; 9 bases map to TRBD1. Losses at the gene ends were 5 bases for V and 7 bases for J; bases not matched to a gene: 6. Germline CDR1 MNHEY, CDR2 SVGEGT. This CDR3 is 13 amino acids long. CDR3 sequence (DNA): TGTGCCAGCAGTGAACGGGGGACAGGGGAGCAGTACTTC. It encodes CASSERGTGEQYF.

A remark on this clonotype: Its ends do not fully match the called genes, so a read error is possible. This chain joins TRBV2 and TRBJ1-5; 10 nucleotides agree with TRBD1. CDR3 length: 14 amino acids. The V gene's germline CDR1 is SNHLY and CDR2 FYNNEI. The CDR3 bases are TGTGCCAGCAGTCAGGGACAGGGGCTTTCGTCCCAGCATTTC. It translates to CASSQGQGLSSQHF.

This clonotype was found a few times. This chain uses TRBV19 with TRBJ2-7, with D possibly TRBD1 on 5 matching bases. This CDR3 is 11 amino acids long. Germline V gene data show CDR1 as LNHDA and CDR2 as SQIVND (reference sequence). With 10 bases removed from V and 5 bases from J, the gap between germline ends came to 12 bases. CDR3 region: CATRVFHEQYF. In DNA, the CDR3 is TGTGCCACCAGGGTATTCCACGAGCAGTACTTC.

V is TRBV6-1 and J is TRBJ2-7; D gene uncertain. There are 12 residues in the CDR3. Germline V gene data show CDR1 as MNHNS and CDR2 as SASEGT. Deletions cut 8 bases from V and 2 bases from J, with 10 bases between. The CDR3, as DNA: TGTGCCAGCCAGGATACGACCTACGAGCAGTACTTC. This codes for CASQDTTYEQYF.

This clonotype was seen many times. The J gene is TRBJ2-5, the V gene TRBV20-1; possible D gene TRBD1, 6 bases. This CDR3 contains 14 residues. The germline CDR1 and CDR2 sequences are DFQATT and SNEGSKA (reference sequence). Trimming stripped 1 base from V and 5 bases from J, with 14 bases between. In DNA form, the CDR3 reads TGCAGTGCTAGAGGTGGGGACAACCCGGAGACCCAGTACTTC. Translated: CSARGGDNPETQYF.

With respect to this clonotype: One end of the junction fails to match germline, which may point to a read error. V is TRBV7-2 and J is TRBJ2-7; 9 bases are a match to TRBD1. The CDR3 is 16 amino acids. CDR1 is SGHTA, CDR2 FQGNSA, per germline. The CDR3 coding sequence is TGTGCCAGCAGCACAGATTCCGGGACAGGGACCTACGGGCAGTACTTC. Its protein product is CASSTDSGTGTYGQYF.

The genes are TRBV12-3 or TRBV12-4 and TRBJ2-6, with unresolved D. Trimming pared 6 bases from V and 4 bases from J, leaving 7 bases between. The CDR3 spans 13 residues. CDR3 coding DNA: TGTGCCAGCAGGGGCGACGGGGCCAACGTCCTGACTTTC. Protein: CASRGDGANVLTF.

This clonotype appeared a few times. The chain employs TRBV7-9 and TRBJ2-2; no clear D. This CDR3 comprises 14 residues. CDR1 is SEHNR, CDR2 FQNEAQ, per germline (reference sequence). Trimming pared 5 bases from V and 6 bases from J, leaving 13 bases between. DNA of the CDR3: TGTGCCAGCAGCCAAGATGGTTGGGCCGGGGAGCTGTTTTTT. The encoded protein is CASSQDGWAGELFF.

On this clonotype: A much larger clonotype is one base distant, so this may be a read error. V usage is TRBV12-3 or TRBV12-4 and J usage is TRBJ2-2, with D perhaps matching TRBD2 (6 bases). This CDR3 has 14 amino acids. CDR3 in DNA: TGTGCCAGCAGTTTACTATCACTAGCCGGGGAGCTGTATTTT. Its translation is CASSLLSLAGELYF.

This clonotype has just a few counts. This chain connects TRBV19 to TRBJ1-3; D not resolved. Germline assignment: CDR1 LNHDA and CDR2 SQIVND (reference sequence). Trimming stripped 6 bases from V and 0 bases from J, with 15 bases between. The CDR3 spans 16 residues. The CDR3 region is CASRINRRASGNTIYF. The CDR3 nucleotides read TGTGCCAGTAGGATAAACCGACGTGCCTCTGGAAACACCATATATTTT.

Notes on this clonotype: Since a much larger clone is just one base distant, this may be a read error. The V and J genes are TRBV12-3 or TRBV12-4 and TRBJ2-7, with TRBD1 identical over 7 bases. The J call may be faulty, since TRBJ2-1 better matches the DNA end. The CDR3 is 12 residues long. CDR3: CATQGKGDEQFF. Written as DNA, the CDR3 is TGTGCCACACAGGGGAAGGGCGACGAGCAGTTCTTC.

The chain combines TRBV2 with TRBJ1-5; D ambiguous. This CDR3 has 13 residues. Germline V CDR1 and CDR2: SNHLY, FYNNEI. The ends were cut back, 4 bases at V and 6 bases at J, with 10 bases in the middle. CDR3 in amino acids: CASSVAVFQPQHF. For the CDR3, the DNA is TGTGCCAGCAGTGTTGCAGTTTTTCAGCCCCAGCATTTT. Together with reference TRBV2 and TRBJ1-5, the CDR3 gives the full variable domain: EPEVTQTPSHQVTQMGQEVILRCVPISNHLYFYWYRQILGQKVEFLVSFYNNEISEKSEIFDDQFSVERPDGSNFTLKIRSTKLEDSAMYFCASSVAVFQPQHFGDGTRLSIL.

The rearrangement uses TRBV11-3 and TRBJ1-2; no firm D call. With 5 bases removed from V and 0 bases from J, the gap between germline ends came to 13 bases. CDR1 is SGHNT, CDR2 YENEEA, per germline. The CDR3 sequence is 15 residues long. The chain's CDR3 is CASSTGIIANYGYTF. For the CDR3, the DNA is TGTGCCAGCAGCACGGGAATCATAGCTAACTATGGCTACACCTTC.

In its sample, this clonotype was seen many times. This rearrangement joins TRBV7-8 to TRBJ2-7; 12 bases agree with TRBD2. V shed 5 bases and J 5 bases; nucleotides not matched to a gene: 10. The CDR3 spans 16 residues. Germline assignment: CDR1 SGHVS and CDR2 FQNEAQ. CDR3 residues: CASSRRLAGARDEQYF. The DNA of the CDR3 is TGTGCCAGCAGCCGACGACTAGCGGGGGCCCGGGACGAGCAGTACTTC.

This clonotype was counted between two and nine times. The genes are TRBV7-2 and TRBJ2-3; tentative D call: TRBD2 (5 bases). V lost 1 base to trimming and J lost 2 bases, with 10 bases between them. The CDR3 is 15 residues long. CDR1 SGHTA and CDR2 FQGNSA come from the germline V gene. In DNA, the CDR3 is TGTGCCAGCAGCTTAGTTGGACTCTACACAGATACGCAGTATTTT. The encoded protein is CASSLVGLYTDTQYF.

A few counts support this clonotype. This sequence joins TRBV9 and TRBJ1-1; D gene unclear. Germline V lookup: CDR1 SGDLS, CDR2 YYNGEE. Trimming took 5 bases from V and 0 from J, leaving 23 bases between them. This CDR3 is built from 18 residues. The CDR3 protein is CASSGLSRREAMNTEAFF. The CDR3 DNA reads as TGTGCCAGCAGTGGGTTAAGTCGCCGGGAGGCCATGAACACTGAAGCTTTCTTT.

This chain uses TRBV5-1 with TRBJ1-1, with D hard to call. CDR3 length: 13 residues. Germline CDR1 SGHRS, CDR2 YFSETQ. The germline V and J ends were trimmed by 1 base and 7 bases, with 11 bases remaining between them. The CDR3: CASSLYGTDEAFF. CDR3 coding DNA: TGCGCCAGCAGCTTGTATGGTACCGATGAAGCTTTCTTT.